Sequencing of this T cell receptor (beta chain) was carried out in a study of tumor-infiltrating lymphocytes in primary liver carcinoma. V lost 5 bases and J lost 5; bases outside the gene matches: 7. Germline V gene data show CDR1 as MDHEN and CDR2 as SYDVKM. This CDR3 has 14 residues. Co-extracting RNA and DNA was done with about 18-33 mg of unsorted bulk tissue as input. About this clonotype: What it binds is not known. This may stem from a read error, because a much larger clone lies one nucleotide away.

Findings and limits, study-wide: Tumor region pairs outstripped tumor-adjacent and tumor-blood pairs in overlap.

The input was approximately 500 ng total RNA; TCR beta cDNA was made from it with a constant-region primer. Three rounds of nested multiplex PCR with slightly modified ARM-PCR produced TCR beta libraries. In the first two PCR rounds, TRBV1-TRBV30 forward primers were paired with a C-beta reverse primer, and each round lasted about 9 cycles. TCRdb reanalysed the multiplex PCR reads using MiXCR and keeps one entry per CDR3 protein. The sample records tens of thousands of distinct CDR3 sequences, approximately 72% being singletons. The chain recombines TRBV28 with TRBJ1-2; 8 nucleotides agree with TRBD1. The sequencing input was liver tumor tissue from sampling region 1. The subset denotes: tumor region T1, superior pole. This TCR was recovered from a man in his forties with primary liver carcinoma and hepatitis B virus infection. Written as DNA, the CDR3 is TGTGCCAGCAGTCTCCGGGACAGGAATTATGGCTACACCTTC. As protein: CASSLRDRNYGYTF.